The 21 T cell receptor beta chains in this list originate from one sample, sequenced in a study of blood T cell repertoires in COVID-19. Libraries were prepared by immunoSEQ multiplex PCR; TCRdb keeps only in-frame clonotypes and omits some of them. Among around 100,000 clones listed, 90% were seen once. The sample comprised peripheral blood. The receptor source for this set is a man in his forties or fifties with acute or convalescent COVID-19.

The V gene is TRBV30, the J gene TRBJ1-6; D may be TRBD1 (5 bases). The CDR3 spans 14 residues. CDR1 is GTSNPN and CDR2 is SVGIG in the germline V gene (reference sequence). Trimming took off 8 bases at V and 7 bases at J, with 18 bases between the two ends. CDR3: CAGTAQGANSPLHF. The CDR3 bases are TGTGCCGGCACCGCGCAAGGGGCCAATTCACCCCTCCACTTT.

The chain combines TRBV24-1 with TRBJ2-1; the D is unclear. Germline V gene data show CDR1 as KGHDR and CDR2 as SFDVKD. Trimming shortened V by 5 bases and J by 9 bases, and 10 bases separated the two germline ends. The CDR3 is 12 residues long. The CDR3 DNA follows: TGTGCCACCAGTGCACGACTTGGTGAGCAGTTCTTC. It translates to CATSARLGEQFF.

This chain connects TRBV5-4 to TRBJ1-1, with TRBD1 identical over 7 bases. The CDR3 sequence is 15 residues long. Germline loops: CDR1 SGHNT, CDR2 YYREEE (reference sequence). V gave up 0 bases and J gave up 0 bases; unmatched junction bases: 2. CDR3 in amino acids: CASSLVTGMNTEAFF. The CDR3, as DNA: TGTGCCAGCAGCTTGGTGACAGGGATGAACACTGAAGCTTTCTTT.

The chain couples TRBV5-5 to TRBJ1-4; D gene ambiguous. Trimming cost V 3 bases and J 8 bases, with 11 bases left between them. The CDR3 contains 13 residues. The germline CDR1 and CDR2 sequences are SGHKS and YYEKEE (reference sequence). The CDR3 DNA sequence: TGTGCCAGCAGCTCGGCAGGTGGGGAAAAACTGTTTTTT. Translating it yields CASSSAGGEKLFF.

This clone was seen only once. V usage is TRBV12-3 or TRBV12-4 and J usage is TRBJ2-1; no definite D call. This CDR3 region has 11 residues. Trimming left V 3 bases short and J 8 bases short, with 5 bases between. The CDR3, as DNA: TGTGCCAGCAGTTTTCGTGATGAGCAGTTCTTC. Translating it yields CASSFRDEQFF.

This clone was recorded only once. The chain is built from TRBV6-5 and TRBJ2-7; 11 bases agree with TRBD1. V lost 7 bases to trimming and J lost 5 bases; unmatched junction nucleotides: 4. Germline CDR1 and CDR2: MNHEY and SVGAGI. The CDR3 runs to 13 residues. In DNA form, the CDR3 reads TGTGCCAGCAAGGACAGGGGGCTCCACGAGCAGTACTTC. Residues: CASKDRGLHEQYF.

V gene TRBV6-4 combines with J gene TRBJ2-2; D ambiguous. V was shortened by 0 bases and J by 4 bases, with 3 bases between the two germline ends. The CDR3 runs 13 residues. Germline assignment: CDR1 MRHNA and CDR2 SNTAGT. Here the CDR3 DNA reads TGTGCCAGCAGTGACTCGGCCACCGGGGAGCTGTTTTTT. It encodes CASSDSATGELFF.

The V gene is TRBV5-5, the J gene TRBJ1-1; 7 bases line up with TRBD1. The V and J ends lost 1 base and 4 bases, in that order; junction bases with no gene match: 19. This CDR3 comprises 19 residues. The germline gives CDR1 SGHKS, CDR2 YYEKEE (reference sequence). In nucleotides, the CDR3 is TGTGCCAGCAGCTTGATTACCGGGACAGCCTTTTCTGCCGTCACTGAAGCTTTCTTT. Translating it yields CASSLITGTAFSAVTEAFF.

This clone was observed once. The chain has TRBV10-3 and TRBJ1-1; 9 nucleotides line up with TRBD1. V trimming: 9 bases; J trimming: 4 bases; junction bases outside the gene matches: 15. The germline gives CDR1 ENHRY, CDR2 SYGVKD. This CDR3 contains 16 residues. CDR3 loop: CAMRGTGLGVGTEAFF. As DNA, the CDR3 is TGTGCCATGCGGGGGACAGGGTTAGGGGTTGGCACTGAAGCTTTCTTT.

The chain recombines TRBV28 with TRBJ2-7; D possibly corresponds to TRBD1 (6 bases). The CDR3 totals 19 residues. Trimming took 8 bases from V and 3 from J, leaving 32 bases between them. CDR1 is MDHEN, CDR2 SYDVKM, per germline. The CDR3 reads CASVEAAGIRTASNYEQYF. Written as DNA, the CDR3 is TGTGCCAGCGTAGAGGCTGCTGGCATTAGGACAGCTTCAAACTACGAGCAGTACTTC.

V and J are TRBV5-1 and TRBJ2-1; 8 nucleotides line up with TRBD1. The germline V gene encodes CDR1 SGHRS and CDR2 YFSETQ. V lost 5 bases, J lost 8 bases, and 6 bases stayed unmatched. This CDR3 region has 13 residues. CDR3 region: CASSRTGSYEQFF. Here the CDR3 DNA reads TGCGCCAGCAGTCGGACAGGGTCCTATGAGCAGTTCTTC.

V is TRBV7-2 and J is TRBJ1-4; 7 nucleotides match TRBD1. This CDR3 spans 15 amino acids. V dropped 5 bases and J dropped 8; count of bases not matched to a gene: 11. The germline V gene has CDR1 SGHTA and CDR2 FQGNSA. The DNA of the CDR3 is TGTGCCAGCAGCACACAGGGGTTAATCGGGGAAAAACTGTTTTTT. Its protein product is CASSTQGLIGEKLFF.

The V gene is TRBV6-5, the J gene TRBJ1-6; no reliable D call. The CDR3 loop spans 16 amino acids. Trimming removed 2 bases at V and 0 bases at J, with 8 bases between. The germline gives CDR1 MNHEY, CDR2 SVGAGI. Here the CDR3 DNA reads TGTGCCAGCAGTTACGGAGGGAGCTCCTATAATTCACCCCTCCACTTT. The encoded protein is CASSYGGSSYNSPLHF.

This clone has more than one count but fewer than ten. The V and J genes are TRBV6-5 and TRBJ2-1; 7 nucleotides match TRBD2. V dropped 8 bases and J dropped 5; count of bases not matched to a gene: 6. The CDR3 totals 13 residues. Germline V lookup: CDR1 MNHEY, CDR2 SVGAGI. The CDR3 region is CASQWTSHNEQFF. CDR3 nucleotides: TGTGCCAGCCAATGGACTAGTCACAATGAGCAGTTCTTC.

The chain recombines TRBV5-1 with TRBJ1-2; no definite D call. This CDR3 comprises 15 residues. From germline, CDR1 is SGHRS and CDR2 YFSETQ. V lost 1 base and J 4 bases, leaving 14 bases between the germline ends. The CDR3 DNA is TGCGCCAGCAGCTTGAATCAGCGGCAGCCCTATGGCTACACCTTC. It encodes CASSLNQRQPYGYTF.

CDR3 residues: CASSYDSSYNSPLHF. The CDR3 DNA is TGTGCCAGCAGTTACGACAGCTCCTATAATTCACCCCTCCACTTT. V and J are TRBV6-6 and TRBJ1-6; D may be TRBD1 (5 bases). Trimming stripped 2 bases from V and 0 bases from J, with 5 bases between. The germline CDR1 and CDR2 sequences are MNHNY and SVGAGI (reference sequence). CDR3 length equals 15 residues.

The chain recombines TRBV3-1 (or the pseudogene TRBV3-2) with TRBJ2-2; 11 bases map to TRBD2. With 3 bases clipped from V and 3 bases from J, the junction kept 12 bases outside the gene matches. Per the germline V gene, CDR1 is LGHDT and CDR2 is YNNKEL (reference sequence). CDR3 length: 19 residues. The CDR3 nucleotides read TGTGCCAGCAGCCACCCCGGGACTAGCGGATTCCTTTACACCGGGGAGCTGTTTTTT. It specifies CASSHPGTSGFLYTGELFF.

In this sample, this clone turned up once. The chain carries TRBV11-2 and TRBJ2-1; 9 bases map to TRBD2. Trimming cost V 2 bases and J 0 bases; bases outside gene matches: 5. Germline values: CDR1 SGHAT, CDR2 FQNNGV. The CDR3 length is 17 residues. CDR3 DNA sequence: TGTGCCAGCAGCTTAAGACTAGCGGCTAGCTCCTACAATGAGCAGTTCTTC. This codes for CASSLRLAASSYNEQFF.

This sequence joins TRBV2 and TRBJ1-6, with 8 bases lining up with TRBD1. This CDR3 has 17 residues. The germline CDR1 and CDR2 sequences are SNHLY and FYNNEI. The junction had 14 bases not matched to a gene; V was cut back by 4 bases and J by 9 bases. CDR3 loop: CASSVLQGAIRGSPLHF. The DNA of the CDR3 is TGTGCCAGCAGTGTTCTGCAGGGGGCAATCAGGGGTTCACCCCTCCACTTT.

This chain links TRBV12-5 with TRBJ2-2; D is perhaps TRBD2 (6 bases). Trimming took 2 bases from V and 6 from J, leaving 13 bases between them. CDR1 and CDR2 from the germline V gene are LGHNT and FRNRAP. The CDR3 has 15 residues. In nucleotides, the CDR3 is TGTGCTAGTGGTTTGTATGGCGGGGACGCCGGGGAGCTGTTTTTT. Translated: CASGLYGGDAGELFF. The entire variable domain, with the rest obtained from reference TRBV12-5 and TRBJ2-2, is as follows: DARVTQTPRHKVTEMGQEVTMRCQPILGHNTVFWYRQTMMQGLELLAYFRNRAPLDDSGMPKDRFSAEMPDATLATLKIQPSEPRDSAVYFCASGLYGGDAGELFFGEGSRLTVL.

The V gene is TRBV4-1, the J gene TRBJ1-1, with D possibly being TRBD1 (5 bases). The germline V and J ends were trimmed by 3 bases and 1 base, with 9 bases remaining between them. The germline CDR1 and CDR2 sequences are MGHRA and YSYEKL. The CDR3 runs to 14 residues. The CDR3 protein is CASSQIDRNTEAFF. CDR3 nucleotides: TGCGCCAGCAGCCAGATCGACAGGAACACTGAAGCTTTCTTT.